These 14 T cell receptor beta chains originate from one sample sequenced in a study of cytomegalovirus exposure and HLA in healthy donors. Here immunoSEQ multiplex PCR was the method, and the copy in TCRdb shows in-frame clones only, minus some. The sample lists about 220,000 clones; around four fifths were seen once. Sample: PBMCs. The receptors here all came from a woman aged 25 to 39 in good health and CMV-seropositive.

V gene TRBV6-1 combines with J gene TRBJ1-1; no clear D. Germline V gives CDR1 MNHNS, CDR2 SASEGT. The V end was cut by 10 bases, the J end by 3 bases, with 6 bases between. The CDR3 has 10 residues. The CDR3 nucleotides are TGTGCCACTAGGGACACTGAAGCTTTCTTT. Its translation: CATRDTEAFF.

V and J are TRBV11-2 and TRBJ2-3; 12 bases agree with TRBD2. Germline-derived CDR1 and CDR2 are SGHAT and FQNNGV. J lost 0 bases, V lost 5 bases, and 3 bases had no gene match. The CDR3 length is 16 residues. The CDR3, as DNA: TGTGCCAGCAGCACCGGACTAGCGGGAAGCACAGATACGCAGTATTTT. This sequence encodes CASSTGLAGSTDTQYF.

CDR3 sequence reads: CASSLSRENQPQHF. CDR3 nucleotides: TGTGCCAGCAGCTTAAGTCGGGAGAATCAGCCCCAGCATTTT. The genes are TRBV7-8 and TRBJ1-5, with D unresolved. There are 14 residues in the CDR3. Trimming cost V 2 bases and J 4 bases, with 9 bases left between them. The germline gives CDR1 SGHVS, CDR2 FQNEAQ.

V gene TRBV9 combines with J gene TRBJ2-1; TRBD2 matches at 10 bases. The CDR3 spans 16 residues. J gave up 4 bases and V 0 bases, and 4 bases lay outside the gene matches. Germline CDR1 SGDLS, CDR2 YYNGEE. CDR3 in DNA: TGTGCCAGCAGCGTAGACACTAGCGGGGCTTACAATGAGCAGTTCTTC. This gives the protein CASSVDTSGAYNEQFF.

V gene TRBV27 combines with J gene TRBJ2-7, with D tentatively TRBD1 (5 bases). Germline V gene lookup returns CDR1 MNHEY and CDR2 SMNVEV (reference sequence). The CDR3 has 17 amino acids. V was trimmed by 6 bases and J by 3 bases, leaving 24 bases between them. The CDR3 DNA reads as TGTGCCAGCAGCCAAAATACCGCAGGGTCCAGCCTCTACGAGCAGTACTTC. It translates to CASSQNTAGSSLYEQYF.

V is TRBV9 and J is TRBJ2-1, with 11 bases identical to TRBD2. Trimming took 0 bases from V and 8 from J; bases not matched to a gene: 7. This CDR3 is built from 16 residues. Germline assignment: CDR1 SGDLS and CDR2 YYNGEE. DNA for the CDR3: TGTGCCAGCAGCGTAGGCACTAGCGGGAGTATGGATGAGCAGTTCTTC. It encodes CASSVGTSGSMDEQFF.

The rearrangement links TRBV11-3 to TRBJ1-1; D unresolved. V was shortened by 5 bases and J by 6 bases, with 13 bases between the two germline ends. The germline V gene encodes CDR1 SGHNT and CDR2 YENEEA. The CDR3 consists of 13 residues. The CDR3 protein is CASSLGRGSEAFF. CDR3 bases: TGTGCCAGCAGCCTGGGCCGTGGGTCTGAAGCTTTCTTT.

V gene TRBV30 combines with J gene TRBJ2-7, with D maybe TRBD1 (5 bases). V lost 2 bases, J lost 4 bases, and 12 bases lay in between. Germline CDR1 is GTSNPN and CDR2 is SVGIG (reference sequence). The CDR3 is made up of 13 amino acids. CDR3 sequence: CAWSNKQAYEQYF. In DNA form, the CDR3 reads TGTGCCTGGAGTAATAAACAGGCTTACGAGCAGTACTTC.

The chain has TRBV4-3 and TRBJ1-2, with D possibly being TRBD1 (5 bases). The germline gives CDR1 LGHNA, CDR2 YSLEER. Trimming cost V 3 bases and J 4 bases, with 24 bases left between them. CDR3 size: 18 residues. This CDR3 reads CASSQELRDGKTLYGYTF. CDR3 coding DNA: TGCGCCAGCAGCCAGGAACTACGGGACGGAAAAACACTCTATGGCTACACCTTC.

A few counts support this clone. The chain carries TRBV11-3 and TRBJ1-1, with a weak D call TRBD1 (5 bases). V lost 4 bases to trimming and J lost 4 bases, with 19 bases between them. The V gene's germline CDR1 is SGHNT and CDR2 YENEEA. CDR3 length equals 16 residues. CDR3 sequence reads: CASSSYGTAVSTEAFF. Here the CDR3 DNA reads TGTGCCAGCAGCTCCTACGGGACCGCTGTGAGCACTGAAGCTTTCTTT.

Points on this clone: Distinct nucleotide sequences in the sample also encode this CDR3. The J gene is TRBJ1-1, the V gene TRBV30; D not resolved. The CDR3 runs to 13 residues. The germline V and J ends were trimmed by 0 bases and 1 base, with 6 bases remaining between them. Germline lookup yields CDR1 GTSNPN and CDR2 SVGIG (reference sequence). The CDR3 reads CAWSVSSNTEAFF. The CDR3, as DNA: TGTGCCTGGAGTGTAAGCTCGAACACTGAAGCTTTCTTT.

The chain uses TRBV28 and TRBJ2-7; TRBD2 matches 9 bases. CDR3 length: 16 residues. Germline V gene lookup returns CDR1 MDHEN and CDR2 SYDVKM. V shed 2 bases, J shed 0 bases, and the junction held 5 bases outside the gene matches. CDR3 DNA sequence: TGTGCCAGCAGTTTAATGGCGGGAGGGATCTCCTACGAGCAGTACTTC. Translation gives CASSLMAGGISYEQYF.

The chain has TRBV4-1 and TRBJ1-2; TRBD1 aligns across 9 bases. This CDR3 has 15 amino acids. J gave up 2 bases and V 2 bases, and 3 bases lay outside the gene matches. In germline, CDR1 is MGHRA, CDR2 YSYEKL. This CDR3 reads CASSQSGQGNYGYTF. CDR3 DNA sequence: TGCGCCAGCAGCCAATCGGGACAGGGAAACTATGGCTACACCTTC.

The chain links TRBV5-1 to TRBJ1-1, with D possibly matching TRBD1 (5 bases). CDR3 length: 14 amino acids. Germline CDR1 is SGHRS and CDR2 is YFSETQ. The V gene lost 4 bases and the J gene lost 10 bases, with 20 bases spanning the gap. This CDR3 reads CASSPTREGLAAFF. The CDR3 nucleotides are TGCGCCAGCAGCCCGACCAGGGAAGGACTGGCAGCTTTCTTT.